This TCR beta chain was captured by sequencing in a study of T-cell memory formation after mild COVID-19. The CDR3 consists of 12 residues. Trimming left V 5 bases short and J 4 bases short, with 9 bases between. Germline V CDR1 and CDR2: SGHRS, YFSETQ. A single record per CDR3 protein comes from TCRdb applying MiXCR to the 5' RACE reads. This sample has about 540,000 distinct CDR3 sequences, with around 20% found just once. This clonotype was obtained from an adult woman who had mild COVID-19 (a few samples of this study predate the infection). Cell type and time point are not known. Sequencing was carried out using PBMCs or a T cell subset sorted from them (not recorded which). This chain connects TRBV5-1 to TRBJ1-2; D not resolved. The CDR3 bases are TGCGCCAGCAGGAGTGGCCGCTATGGCTACACCTTC. Protein sequence: CASRSGRYGYTF.